Listed below are T cell receptor beta chains from one sample, sequenced in a study of CD8+ T cells in alopecia areata. Clones were sequenced by immunoSEQ multiplex PCR, and TCRdb holds only the in-frame ones, with some missing. The repertoire includes about 110,000 clones, about three fifths of them detected once, and roughly an eighth sits in the top ten. The sample consisted of CD8+ T cells sorted from blood, taken at week 24, from a patient treated with tofacitinib. These TCRs come from a human donor with alopecia areata. Each CDR3 is given with its conserved first and last residue. D genes are given only for firm matches. Size tells how often a clone was seen (once, few, many) or the class of an expanded clone, and some rows leave it out.

j_call: TRBJ2-7; v_call: TRBV30; d_call: -; clone_size: -; cdr3_nt: TGTGCCTGGAGTGGTTATGGGGGCCCCTACGAGCAGTACTTC; cdr3_aa: CAWSGYGGPYEQYF
j_call: TRBJ2-7; v_call: TRBV5-6; d_call: -; clone_size: -; cdr3_nt: TGTGCCAGCAGCTACCAGGGTGACGAGCAGTACTTC; cdr3_aa: CASSYQGDEQYF
j_call: TRBJ2-5; v_call: TRBV7-9; d_call: -; clone_size: few; cdr3_nt: TGTGCCAGCAGCTTCCCCCTTAAGAGCGAAGAGACCCAGTACTTC; cdr3_aa: CASSFPLKSEETQYF
j_call: TRBJ2-3; v_call: TRBV15; d_call: TRBD2; clone_size: many; cdr3_nt: TGTGCCACCAGCAGAGAGCGGGGGGGCACAGATACGCAGTATTTT; cdr3_aa: CATSRERGGTDTQYF
j_call: TRBJ2-3; v_call: TRBV4-1; d_call: -; clone_size: few; cdr3_nt: TGCGCCAGCAGCCAAACCCCCAGGTTGAGCACAGATACGCAGTATTTT; cdr3_aa: CASSQTPRLSTDTQYF
j_call: TRBJ1-4; v_call: TRBV5-6; d_call: -; clone_size: -; cdr3_nt: TGTGCCAGCACCCCGGGGCCAGTGGATGAAAAACTGTTTTTT; cdr3_aa: CASTPGPVDEKLFF
j_call: TRBJ1-1; v_call: TRBV10-3; d_call: -; clone_size: few; cdr3_nt: TGTGCCATCAGTGAATTAGGTGGTCTACTGAACACTGAAGCTTTCTTT; cdr3_aa: CAISELGGLLNTEAFF
j_call: TRBJ1-2; v_call: TRBV2; d_call: -; clone_size: -; cdr3_nt: TGTGCCAGCAGAACGGGGGATTCAGGTTATGGCTACACCTTC; cdr3_aa: CASRTGDSGYGYTF
j_call: TRBJ2-5; v_call: TRBV6-5; d_call: -; clone_size: -; cdr3_nt: TGTGCCAGCACCTCCGGGGAGACCCAGTACTTC; cdr3_aa: CASTSGETQYF
j_call: TRBJ1-2; v_call: TRBV14; d_call: -; clone_size: few; cdr3_nt: TGTGCCAGCACGTACGGGATTGGCTATGGCTACACCTTC; cdr3_aa: CASTYGIGYGYTF
j_call: TRBJ2-5; v_call: TRBV6-1; d_call: -; clone_size: -; cdr3_nt: TGTGCCAGCGGGGGGGCCCAAGAGACCCAGTACTTC; cdr3_aa: CASGGAQETQYF
j_call: TRBJ1-1; v_call: TRBV25-1; d_call: -; clone_size: -; cdr3_nt: TGTGCCAGCAGCGGAACGGAGGTGCCTGAAGCTTTCTTT; cdr3_aa: CASSGTEVPEAFF
j_call: TRBJ2-7; v_call: TRBV5-1; d_call: -; clone_size: few; cdr3_nt: TGCGCCAGCAGCTTGGATCAGGGAAGTCGGGTCGAGCAGTACTTC; cdr3_aa: CASSLDQGSRVEQYF
j_call: TRBJ2-5; v_call: TRBV2; d_call: TRBD1; clone_size: -; cdr3_nt: TGTGCCAGCACCCTGGGACAGACCAGGGAGACCCAGTACTTC; cdr3_aa: CASTLGQTRETQYF
j_call: TRBJ1-2; v_call: TRBV5-1; d_call: -; clone_size: -; cdr3_nt: TGCGCCAGCAGCTTGGGAGAAAACTATGGCTACACCTTC; cdr3_aa: CASSLGENYGYTF
j_call: TRBJ2-7; v_call: TRBV27; d_call: -; clone_size: -; cdr3_nt: TGTGCCAGCAGTCCCTCTTGGGGCGCCGCCTCCTACGAGCAGTACTTC; cdr3_aa: CASSPSWGAASYEQYF
j_call: TRBJ2-2; v_call: TRBV11-2; d_call: -; clone_size: -; cdr3_nt: TGTGCCAGCAGCTTAGTCGGCACCGGGGAGCTGTTTTTT; cdr3_aa: CASSLVGTGELFF
j_call: TRBJ2-7; v_call: TRBV30; d_call: -; clone_size: -; cdr3_nt: TGTGCCCAGGGACGGACCCCCGACGAGCAGTACTTC; cdr3_aa: CAQGRTPDEQYF
j_call: TRBJ2-7; v_call: TRBV27; d_call: TRBD2; clone_size: -; cdr3_nt: TGTGCCAGCAGTTTAGGGGGGGGCGAGCAGTACTTC; cdr3_aa: CASSLGGGEQYF
j_call: TRBJ2-1; v_call: TRBV5-4; d_call: -; clone_size: -; cdr3_nt: TGTGCCAGCAGCCAATCACTAGTGCTTGAGCAGTTCTTC; cdr3_aa: CASSQSLVLEQFF
j_call: TRBJ2-2; v_call: TRBV29-1; d_call: TRBD2; clone_size: few; cdr3_nt: TGCAGCGGGGTAGCGGGGGCCGGGGAGCTGTTTTTT; cdr3_aa: CSGVAGAGELFF
j_call: TRBJ2-5; v_call: TRBV7-8; d_call: -; clone_size: once; cdr3_nt: TGTGCCAGCAGCTTAGCGCGAGGGCTAGCCCGGGGGGAGACCCAGTACTTC; cdr3_aa: CASSLARGLARGETQYF
j_call: TRBJ2-4; v_call: TRBV19; d_call: -; clone_size: -; cdr3_nt: TGTGCCAGTAGTATAGCCGGGGCCGGGTGGGTTGCCAAAAACATTCAGTACTTC; cdr3_aa: CASSIAGAGWVAKNIQYF
j_call: TRBJ2-7; v_call: TRBV27; d_call: -; clone_size: -; cdr3_nt: TGTGCCAGCAGTACCTCAGACGAGCAGTACTTC; cdr3_aa: CASSTSDEQYF
j_call: TRBJ1-5; v_call: TRBV30; d_call: TRBD1; clone_size: -; cdr3_nt: TGTGCCTGGGGCCGACAGGGGCTGGGGCAGCCCCAGCATTTT; cdr3_aa: CAWGRQGLGQPQHF
j_call: TRBJ2-1; v_call: TRBV5-6; d_call: TRBD1; clone_size: -; cdr3_nt: TGTGCCAGCAGCTTTGGGACAGGGATGTACAATGAGCAGTTCTTC; cdr3_aa: CASSFGTGMYNEQFF
j_call: TRBJ2-2; v_call: TRBV7-8; d_call: TRBD1; clone_size: -; cdr3_nt: TGTGCCACCCGGGACAGAAACACCGGGGAGCTGTTTTTT; cdr3_aa: CATRDRNTGELFF
j_call: TRBJ1-1; v_call: TRBV15; d_call: -; clone_size: -; cdr3_nt: TGTGCCACCAGCAGAGTCAGCGACACTGAAGCTTTCTTT; cdr3_aa: CATSRVSDTEAFF
j_call: TRBJ2-7; v_call: TRBV7-8; d_call: -; clone_size: few; cdr3_nt: TGTGCCAGCAGCCCCGACGGCCACTACGAGCAGTACTTC; cdr3_aa: CASSPDGHYEQYF
j_call: TRBJ2-1; v_call: TRBV14; d_call: -; clone_size: few; cdr3_nt: TGTGCCAGCAGCCCCGTGGGGGGGCGGAGGGGTTACAATGAGCAGTTCTTC; cdr3_aa: CASSPVGGRRGYNEQFF
j_call: TRBJ1-6; v_call: TRBV6-6; d_call: TRBD1; clone_size: -; cdr3_nt: TGTGCCAGCGCTAGGGGGCCCGGGAATTCACCCCTCCACTTT; cdr3_aa: CASARGPGNSPLHF
j_call: TRBJ2-7; v_call: TRBV18; d_call: -; clone_size: -; cdr3_nt: TGTGCCAGCTCCCTGCCTGATCGTGGCACCTACGAGCAGTACTTC; cdr3_aa: CASSLPDRGTYEQYF
j_call: TRBJ2-1; v_call: TRBV12-5; d_call: TRBD2; clone_size: -; cdr3_nt: TGTGCTAGTGGCATAGCGGGGGGGAATGAGCAGTTCTTC; cdr3_aa: CASGIAGGNEQFF
j_call: TRBJ2-7; v_call: TRBV29-1; d_call: TRBD1; clone_size: few; cdr3_nt: TGCAGCGTCTCGACAGGGGAGGACGAGCAGTACTTC; cdr3_aa: CSVSTGEDEQYF
j_call: TRBJ2-5; v_call: TRBV4-1; d_call: TRBD2; clone_size: -; cdr3_nt: TGCGCCAGCAGCCAGCTAGCGGGGGGGCGACAGACCCAGTACTTC; cdr3_aa: CASSQLAGGRQTQYF
j_call: TRBJ2-5; v_call: TRBV27; d_call: TRBD1; clone_size: -; cdr3_nt: TGTGCCAGCAGCCAAGCTTCGACAGGGCTTGACGAGACCCAGTACTTC; cdr3_aa: CASSQASTGLDETQYF
j_call: TRBJ1-1; v_call: TRBV7-9; d_call: -; clone_size: -; cdr3_nt: TGTGCCAGCAGCCTGATTGAGAACACTGAAGCTTTCTTT; cdr3_aa: CASSLIENTEAFF
j_call: TRBJ1-6; v_call: TRBV5-6; d_call: -; clone_size: -; cdr3_nt: TGTGCCAGCAGCTTGGCGGCGGGTAATTCACCCCTCCACTTT; cdr3_aa: CASSLAAGNSPLHF
j_call: TRBJ2-7; v_call: TRBV30; d_call: -; clone_size: -; cdr3_nt: TGTGCCTGGTCCCGACTGGGAGGCTCCTACGAGCAGTACTTC; cdr3_aa: CAWSRLGGSYEQYF
j_call: TRBJ1-1; v_call: TRBV30; d_call: -; clone_size: -; cdr3_nt: TGTGCCGGGCCCGGCCCCCTGAACACTGAAGCTTTCTTT; cdr3_aa: CAGPGPLNTEAFF
j_call: TRBJ1-5; v_call: TRBV5-6; d_call: -; clone_size: few; cdr3_nt: TGTGCCAGCAGCTTGTGGGACGGGAGTCATAGCAATCAGCCCCAGCATTTT; cdr3_aa: CASSLWDGSHSNQPQHF
j_call: TRBJ1-1; v_call: TRBV27; d_call: -; clone_size: -; cdr3_nt: TGTGCCAGTCGTCTAGGCCGCTACACTGAAGCTTTCTTT; cdr3_aa: CASRLGRYTEAFF
j_call: TRBJ1-1; v_call: TRBV13; d_call: -; clone_size: -; cdr3_nt: TGTGCCAGCAGCCTCGGGGGAGGAAACACTGAAGCTTTCTTT; cdr3_aa: CASSLGGGNTEAFF
j_call: TRBJ2-7; v_call: TRBV30; d_call: -; clone_size: -; cdr3_nt: TGTGCCTGGAGTGTAGCAGGGGCTTTCTACGAGCAGTACTTC; cdr3_aa: CAWSVAGAFYEQYF